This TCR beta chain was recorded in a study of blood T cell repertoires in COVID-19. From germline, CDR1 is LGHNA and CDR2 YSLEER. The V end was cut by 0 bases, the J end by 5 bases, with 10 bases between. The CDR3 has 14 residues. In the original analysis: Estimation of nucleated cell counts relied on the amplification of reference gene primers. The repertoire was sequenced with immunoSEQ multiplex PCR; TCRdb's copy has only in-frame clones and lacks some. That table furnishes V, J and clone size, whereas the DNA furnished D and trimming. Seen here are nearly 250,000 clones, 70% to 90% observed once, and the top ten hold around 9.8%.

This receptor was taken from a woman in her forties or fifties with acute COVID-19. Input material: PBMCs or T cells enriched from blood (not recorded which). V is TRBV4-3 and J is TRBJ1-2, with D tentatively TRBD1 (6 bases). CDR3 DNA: TGCGCCAGCAGCCAAGAGCGGGGGGCATATGGCTACACCTTC. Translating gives CASSQERGAYGYTF.